This is a list of T cell receptor beta chains from one sample in a study of CD8 T cells in Susac syndrome. MiXCR was run by TCRdb on the immunoSEQ multiplex PCR reads, yielding one entry per CDR3 protein. The top ten clones hold 0.15% to 0.2% of a sample with 150,000 to 200,000 distinct CDR3 sequences, roughly 96% of them seen once. The sample consisted of CD8+ T cells from PBMCs. The origin of the receptors is a human donor with multiple sclerosis. Both conserved end residues are part of each CDR3. D genes are given only for firm matches. The size of a clone is reported for some rows only, either as once, few or many, or as a class for expanded clones.

V gene	D gene	clone size	J gene	CDR3 DNA	CDR3 protein
TRBV4-1	TRBD1	NA	TRBJ2-5	TGCGCCAGCAGCCAAGGGGCAGGGGGCTCTAGAGAGACCCAGTACTTC	CASSQGAGGSRETQYF
TRBV6-6	TRBD2	NA	TRBJ2-7	TGTGCCAGCCGTGGGACTAACTACGAGCAGTACTTC	CASRGTNYEQYF
TRBV29-1	NA	NA	TRBJ2-2	TGCAGCGTTTCCGCCTACACCGGGGAGCTGTTTTTT	CSVSAYTGELFF
TRBV9	NA	NA	TRBJ1-2	TGTGCCAGCAGCCTATTGGGGGAAGATGGCTACACCTTC	CASSLLGEDGYTF
TRBV20-1	NA	NA	TRBJ2-2	TGCAGTGTCTCGGACCCACGGGGAGTTCTGCCCGGGGAGCTGTTTTTT	CSVSDPRGVLPGELFF
TRBV27	TRBD2	NA	TRBJ2-1	TGTGCCAGCAGGGCCCCTTGGGGACTAGCGTTCAATGAGCAGTTCTTC	CASRAPWGLAFNEQFF
TRBV18	NA	NA	TRBJ1-1	TGTGCCAGCTCACCCCCGGGGCTGTTTACCGAAGCTTTCTTT	CASSPPGLFTEAFF
TRBV18	NA	NA	TRBJ2-7	TGTGCCAGCTCACTCACCCCGGGACCGACCTACGAGCAGTACTTC	CASSLTPGPTYEQYF
TRBV7-9	TRBD1	NA	TRBJ1-1	TGTGCCAGCAGCTTAGCGGAGGGGGCGGGAACTGAAGCTTTCTTT	CASSLAEGAGTEAFF
TRBV20-1	NA	NA	TRBJ2-1	TGCAGTGCTAGACTAGTTGAGTTGGATGAGCAGTTCTTC	CSARLVELDEQFF
TRBV4-1	NA	NA	TRBJ2-7	TGCGCCAGCAGCCCGGACCTTCCCCGGGCCTACGAGCAGTACTTC	CASSPDLPRAYEQYF
TRBV4-2	TRBD2	NA	TRBJ2-6	TGTGCCAGCAGCCAAGCCGGACTAGCGGGGGGTGCTGGGGCCAACGTCCTGACTTTC	CASSQAGLAGGAGANVLTF
TRBV29-1	NA	NA	TRBJ2-1	TGCAGCGTTGGGAGGGTTGGCAATGAGCAGTTCTTC	CSVGRVGNEQFF
TRBV27	NA	NA	TRBJ1-6	TGTGCCAGCAGTTTAATCAATTCACCCCTCCACTTT	CASSLINSPLHF
TRBV29-1	TRBD2	NA	TRBJ2-1	TGCAGCAGCGGGAGGGCCTCGTACAATGAGCAGTTCTTC	CSSGRASYNEQFF
TRBV27	TRBD1	NA	TRBJ2-7	TGTGCCAGCAGTTTATCGACAGGGGCATTCTACGAGCAGTACTTC	CASSLSTGAFYEQYF
TRBV13	TRBD1	NA	TRBJ2-7	TGTGCCAGCAGCCCGTCACACGGGGACAGCTCCTACGAGCAGTACTTC	CASSPSHGDSSYEQYF
TRBV29-1	NA	NA	TRBJ1-1	TGCAGCGTTGAAGGAGGAGAAACTGAAGCTTTCTTT	CSVEGGETEAFF
TRBV20-1	NA	NA	TRBJ1-2	TGCAGTGCTAGTCAGCTGAGAATGCTCGACTACACCTTC	CSASQLRMLDYTF
TRBV12-3/TRBV12-4	NA	NA	TRBJ2-2	TGTGCCAGCAGTTTGGCGAACACCGGGGAGCTGTTTTTT	CASSLANTGELFF
TRBV27	NA	NA	TRBJ2-3	TGTGCCAGCAGTTCCCTCCGACAGGAGCCGGCAGATACGCAGTATTTT	CASSSLRQEPADTQYF
TRBV9	NA	once	TRBJ1-6	TGTGCCAGCAGCCCAACCCCAGACGGTAACTATAATTCACCCCTCCACTTT	CASSPTPDGNYNSPLHF
TRBV3-1	TRBD2	NA	TRBJ2-1	TGTGCCAGCAGCCAAGGCCCGGGAGGGGTCAATGAGCAGTTCTTC	CASSQGPGGVNEQFF
TRBV13	NA	NA	TRBJ2-7	TGTGCCAGCTCACAGGGAAACCGCTACTACTACGAGCAGTACTTC	CASSQGNRYYYEQYF
TRBV5-1	NA	NA	TRBJ1-1	TGCGCCAGCAGCTGGGTGGACAGCATGAACACTGAAGCTTTCTTT	CASSWVDSMNTEAFF
TRBV5-6	NA	NA	TRBJ1-1	TGTGCCAGCAGCCAACTAGCTGACACTGAAGCTTTCTTT	CASSQLADTEAFF
TRBV19	TRBD1	NA	TRBJ2-5	TGTGCCAGTGGATCTACAGGGGGCCAAGAGACCCAGTACTTC	CASGSTGGQETQYF
TRBV27	TRBD1	once	TRBJ2-7	TGTGCCAGCAGTGCCCGGGACAGGGGGTCCGAGCAGTACTTC	CASSARDRGSEQYF
TRBV6-5	NA	NA	TRBJ1-4	TGTGCCAGTAGCAACCTAGGGGCAACTAATGAAAAACTGTTTTTT	CASSNLGATNEKLFF
TRBV20-1	TRBD1	NA	TRBJ2-5	TGCAGTGCTAGAGACCAACAGGGGGCTTTATACCAAGAGACCCAGTACTTC	CSARDQQGALYQETQYF
TRBV30	NA	once	TRBJ2-1	TGTGCCTGGAGTGTAGGATGGTGGCAGTTCTTC	CAWSVGWWQFF
TRBV29-1	NA	NA	TRBJ2-7	TGCAGCGTTCTAGCAGGCTGGTACGAGCAGTACTTC	CSVLAGWYEQYF
TRBV14	TRBD1	NA	TRBJ1-1	TGTGCCAGCAGCCGATTGGGACAGACCTTGGTCACTGAAGCTTTCTTT	CASSRLGQTLVTEAFF
TRBV28	NA	NA	TRBJ1-2	TGTGCCAGCAGAGAGACAGGAGACTATGGCTACACCTTC	CASRETGDYGYTF
TRBV20-1	NA	NA	TRBJ2-2	TGCAGTGCTAGAGGGCTTGCCGGGGAGCTGTTTTTT	CSARGLAGELFF
TRBV6-5	NA	NA	TRBJ2-5	TGTGCCAGCAGTTACCCCTCAGCGTGGGAGACCCAGTACTTC	CASSYPSAWETQYF
TRBV7-9	TRBD1	NA	TRBJ2-5	TGTGCCAGCAGCCCGACAGGGGGAATTAAAGAGACCCAGTACTTC	CASSPTGGIKETQYF
TRBV20-1	NA	NA	TRBJ2-6	TGCAGTGTCCTCAACCGCTCTGGGGCCAACGTCCTGACTTTC	CSVLNRSGANVLTF
TRBV7-9	NA	NA	TRBJ2-1	TGTGCCAGCATAACGGGCTACAATGAGCAGTTCTTC	CASITGYNEQFF
TRBV30	NA	once	TRBJ2-1	TGTGCCTGGAGCGGGACTGGCTACAATGAGCAGTTCTTC	CAWSGTGYNEQFF
TRBV7-9	NA	NA	TRBJ2-2	TGTGCCAGCAGCTGGGCGGACGGAAACACCGGGGAGCTGTTTTTT	CASSWADGNTGELFF
TRBV7-6	NA	NA	TRBJ2-3	TGTGCCAGCAGCCCGCGGAGCGGAGGCTTAACAGATACGCAGTATTTT	CASSPRSGGLTDTQYF
TRBV27	NA	NA	TRBJ1-5	TGTGCCAGCAGTTTATCCCCAACGGCCAATCAGCCCCAGCATTTT	CASSLSPTANQPQHF
TRBV2	TRBD2	NA	TRBJ2-3	TGTGCCAGCAGTGAAGTAGCGGGGGGGCAAAATACGCAGTATTTT	CASSEVAGGQNTQYF